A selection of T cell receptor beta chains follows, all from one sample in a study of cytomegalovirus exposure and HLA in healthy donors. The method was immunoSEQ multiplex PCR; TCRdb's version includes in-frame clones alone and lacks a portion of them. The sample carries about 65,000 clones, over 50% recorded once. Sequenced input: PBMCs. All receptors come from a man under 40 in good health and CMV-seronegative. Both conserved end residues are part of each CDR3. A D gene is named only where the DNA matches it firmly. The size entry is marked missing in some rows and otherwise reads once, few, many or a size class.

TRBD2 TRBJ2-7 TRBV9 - CASSGTSGGYEQYF TGTGCCAGCAGCGGGACTAGCGGGGGCTACGAGCAGTACTTC
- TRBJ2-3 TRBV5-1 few CASHSQLSTDTQYF TGCGCCAGCCATTCCCAACTTAGCACAGATACGCAGTATTTT
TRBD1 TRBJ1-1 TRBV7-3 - CASSLSGTGVSEAFF TGTGCCAGCAGCTTAAGTGGGACAGGTGTATCTGAAGCTTTCTTT
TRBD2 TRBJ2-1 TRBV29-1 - CSVEGTSGGRGNEQFF TGCAGCGTTGAAGGGACTAGCGGGGGACGGGGGAATGAGCAGTTCTTC
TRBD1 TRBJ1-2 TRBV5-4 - CASSPRTGGSYGYTF TGTGCCAGCAGCCCACGGACAGGGGGATCCTATGGCTACACCTTC
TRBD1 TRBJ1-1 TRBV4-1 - CASSQDQGDTEAFF TGCGCCAGCAGCCAAGATCAGGGGGACACTGAAGCTTTCTTT
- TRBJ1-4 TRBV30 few CAWSVAAGYEKLFF TGTGCCTGGAGTGTGGCCGCGGGGTATGAAAAACTGTTTTTT
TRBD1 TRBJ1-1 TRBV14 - CASSRRDRANTEAFF TGTGCCAGCAGCCGACGCGACAGGGCGAACACTGAAGCTTTCTTT
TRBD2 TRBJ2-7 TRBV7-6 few CASSKAGGRRWEQYF TGTGCCAGCAGCAAAGCGGGGGGGCGAAGATGGGAGCAGTACTTC
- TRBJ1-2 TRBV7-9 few CASSSKFEYLDGYTF TGTGCCAGCAGCTCCAAATTTGAGTATCTGGATGGCTACACCTTC
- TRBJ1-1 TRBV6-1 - CASSRTARDTEAFF TGTGCCAGCAGTAGGACAGCGAGGGACACTGAAGCTTTCTTT
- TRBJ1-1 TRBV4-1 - CASSPPRGMNTEAFF TGCGCCAGCAGCCCCCCCCGGGGGATGAACACTGAAGCTTTCTTT
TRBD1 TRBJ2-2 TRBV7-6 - CASSTGEINTGELFF TGTGCCAGCAGTACAGGGGAGATCAACACCGGGGAGCTGTTTTTT
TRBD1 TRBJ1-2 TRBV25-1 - CASSGTRDRGPLVYGYTF TGTGCCAGCAGCGGAACCCGGGACAGGGGGCCCTTGGTTTATGGCTACACCTTC
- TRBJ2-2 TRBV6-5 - CASRITGPTGELFF TGTGCCAGCAGAATTACAGGGCCCACCGGGGAGCTGTTTTTT
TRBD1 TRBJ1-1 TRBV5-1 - CASSARDRDQLVNTEAFF TGCGCCAGCAGCGCCCGGGACAGGGATCAGCTGGTGAACACTGAAGCTTTCTTT
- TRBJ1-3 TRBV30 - CAWSLAAGNTIYF TGTGCCTGGAGTCTGGCAGCTGGAAACACCATATATTTT
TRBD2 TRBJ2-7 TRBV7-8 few CASSLGGGQSEQYF TGTGCCAGCAGCCTCGGGGGAGGGCAATCCGAGCAGTACTTC
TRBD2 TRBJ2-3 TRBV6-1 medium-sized CASSETVRGTDTQYF TGTGCCAGCAGTGAAACCGTGCGGGGGACAGATACGCAGTATTTT
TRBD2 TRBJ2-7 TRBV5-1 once CASSFSTRSRGAYSYEQYF TGCGCCAGCAGCTTTTCGACTCGTTCGCGGGGGGCTTATTCCTACGAGCAGTACTTC
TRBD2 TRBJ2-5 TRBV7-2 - CASSLAGVRETQYF TGTGCCAGCAGTCTAGCGGGGGTAAGGGAGACCCAGTACTTC
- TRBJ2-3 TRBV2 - CASIRAGDPDTQYF TGTGCCAGCATTCGGGCAGGGGATCCAGATACGCAGTATTTT
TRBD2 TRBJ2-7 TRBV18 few CASSGTSGHYEQYF TGTGCCAGCTCCGGGACTAGCGGGCACTACGAGCAGTACTTC
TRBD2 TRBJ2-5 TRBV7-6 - CASSSGGAGETQYF TGTGCCAGCAGCTCCGGGGGGGCCGGGGAGACCCAGTACTTC
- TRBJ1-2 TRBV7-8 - CASSLGAGDYGYTF TGTGCCAGCAGCTTAGGGGCAGGGGACTATGGCTACACCTTC
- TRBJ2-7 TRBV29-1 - CSVAGLPTKYEQYF TGCAGCGTCGCGGGACTCCCGACGAAATACGAGCAGTACTTC
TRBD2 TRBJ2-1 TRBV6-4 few CASSGGAEDEQFF TGTGCCAGTAGCGGGGGGGCCGAGGATGAGCAGTTCTTC
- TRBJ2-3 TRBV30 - CAWRNRVKSTDTQYF TGTGCCTGGAGAAACAGGGTGAAGTCGACAGATACGCAGTATTTT
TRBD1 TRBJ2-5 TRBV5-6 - CASSLVGDRGRETQYF TGTGCCAGCAGCTTGGTTGGGGACAGGGGGCGTGAGACCCAGTACTTC
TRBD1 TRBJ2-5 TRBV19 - CASKRTGVETQYF TGTGCCAGTAAAAGGACAGGGGTAGAGACCCAGTACTTC
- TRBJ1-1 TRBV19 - CASSIAASRLEAFF TGTGCCAGTAGTATCGCGGCCTCACGCCTTGAAGCTTTCTTT
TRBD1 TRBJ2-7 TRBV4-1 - CASSQDLRTGLRPYEQYF TGCGCCAGCAGCCAAGATCTCAGGACAGGGCTTCGCCCCTACGAGCAGTACTTC
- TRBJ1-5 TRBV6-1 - CASSEGQLNQPQHF TGTGCCAGCAGTGAAGGACAGCTCAATCAGCCCCAGCATTTT
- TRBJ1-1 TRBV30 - CAWSVQVNTEAFF TGTGCCTGGAGTGTACAGGTGAACACTGAAGCTTTCTTT
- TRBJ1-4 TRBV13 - CASSYKTGHVATNEKLFF TGTGCCAGCAGCTACAAAACAGGGCACGTTGCAACTAATGAAAAACTGTTTTTT
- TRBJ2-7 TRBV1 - CTSSQNSGGALDEQYF TGCACCAGCAGTCAAAATAGCGGGGGGGCCCTCGACGAGCAGTACTTC
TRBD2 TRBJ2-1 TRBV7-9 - CASSLLVSGVREQFF TGTGCCAGCAGCTTACTAGTTAGCGGGGTACGCGAGCAGTTCTTC
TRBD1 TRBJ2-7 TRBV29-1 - CSVDKVSRGRHEQYF TGCAGCGTTGATAAGGTGTCCAGGGGGCGCCACGAGCAGTACTTC
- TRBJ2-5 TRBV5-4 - CASSLSWSYQETQYF TGTGCCAGCAGCTTGAGTTGGAGCTACCAAGAGACCCAGTACTTC
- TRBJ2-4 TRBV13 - CASSLRTENIQYF TGTGCCAGCAGCCTTCGGACAGAAAACATTCAGTACTTC
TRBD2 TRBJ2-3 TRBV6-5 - CASSYGGGSTDTQYF TGTGCCAGCAGTTACGGGGGGGGAAGCACAGATACGCAGTATTTT
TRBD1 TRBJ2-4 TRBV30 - CAWSRDSPAKNIQYF TGTGCCTGGAGCCGGGACAGTCCAGCCAAAAACATTCAGTACTTC